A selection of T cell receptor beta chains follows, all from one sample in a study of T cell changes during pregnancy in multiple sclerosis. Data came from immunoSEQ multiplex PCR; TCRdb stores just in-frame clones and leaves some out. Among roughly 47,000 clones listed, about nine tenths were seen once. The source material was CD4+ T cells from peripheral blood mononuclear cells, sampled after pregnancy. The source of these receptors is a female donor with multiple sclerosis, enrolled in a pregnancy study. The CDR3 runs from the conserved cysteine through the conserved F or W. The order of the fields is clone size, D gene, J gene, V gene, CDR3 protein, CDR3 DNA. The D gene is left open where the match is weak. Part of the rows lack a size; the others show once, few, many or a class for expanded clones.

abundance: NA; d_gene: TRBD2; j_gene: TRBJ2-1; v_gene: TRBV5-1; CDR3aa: CASSLVTSGMNEQFF; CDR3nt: TGCGCCAGCAGCTTGGTTACTAGCGGGATGAATGAGCAGTTCTTC
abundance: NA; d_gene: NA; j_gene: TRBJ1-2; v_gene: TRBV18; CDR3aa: CASSPLTEEYGYTF; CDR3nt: TGTGCCAGCTCACCTTTAACGGAGGAATATGGCTACACCTTC
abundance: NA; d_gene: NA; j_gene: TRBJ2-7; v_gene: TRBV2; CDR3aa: CASTRGYEQYF; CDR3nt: TGTGCCAGCACGCGTGGCTACGAGCAGTACTTC
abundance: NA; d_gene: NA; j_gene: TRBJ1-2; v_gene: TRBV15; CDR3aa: CATSTDRGSGYTF; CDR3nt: TGTGCCACCAGCACGGACAGAGGATCTGGCTACACCTTC
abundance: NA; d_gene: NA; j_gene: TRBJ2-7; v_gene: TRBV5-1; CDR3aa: CASSLVADRNYEQYF; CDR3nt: TGCGCCAGCAGCCTGGTCGCTGACAGAAACTACGAGCAGTACTTC
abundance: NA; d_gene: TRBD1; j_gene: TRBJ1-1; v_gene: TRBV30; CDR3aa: CAWRNRGATEAFF; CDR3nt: TGTGCCTGGAGGAACAGGGGGGCCACTGAAGCTTTCTTT
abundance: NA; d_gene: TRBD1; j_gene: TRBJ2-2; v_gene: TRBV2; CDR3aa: CASSDRGEIGELFF; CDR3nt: TGTGCCAGCAGCGACAGGGGGGAAATCGGGGAGCTGTTTTTT
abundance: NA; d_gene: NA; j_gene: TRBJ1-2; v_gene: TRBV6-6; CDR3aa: CASSQERSHGYTF; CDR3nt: TGTGCCAGCAGCCAGGAAAGAAGCCATGGCTACACCTTC
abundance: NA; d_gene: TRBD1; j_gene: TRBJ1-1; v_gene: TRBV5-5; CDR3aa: CASSFRTGDTEAFF; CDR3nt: TGTGCCAGCAGCTTCCGGACAGGGGACACTGAAGCTTTCTTT
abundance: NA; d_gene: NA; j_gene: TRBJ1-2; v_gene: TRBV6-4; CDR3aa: CAILRGGSRGYTF; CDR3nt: TGTGCCATCTTGAGGGGGGGGAGTAGGGGCTACACCTTC
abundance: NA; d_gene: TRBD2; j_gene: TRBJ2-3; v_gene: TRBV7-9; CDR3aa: CASSFGTSGTTQYF; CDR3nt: TGTGCCAGCAGCTTTGGAACTAGCGGGACCACGCAGTATTTT
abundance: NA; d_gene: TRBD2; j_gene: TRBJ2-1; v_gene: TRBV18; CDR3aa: CASSPSTSHNEQFF; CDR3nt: TGTGCCAGCTCACCGTCGACTAGCCACAATGAGCAGTTCTTC
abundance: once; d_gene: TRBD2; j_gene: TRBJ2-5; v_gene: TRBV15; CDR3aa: CATSRGGAKAGYQETQYF; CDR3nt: TGTGCCACCAGCAGAGGCGGGGCGAAAGCGGGGTACCAAGAGACCCAGTACTTC
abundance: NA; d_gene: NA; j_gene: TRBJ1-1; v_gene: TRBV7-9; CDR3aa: CASSLVEAEAFF; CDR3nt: TGTGCCAGCAGCTTAGTAGAGGCTGAAGCTTTCTTT
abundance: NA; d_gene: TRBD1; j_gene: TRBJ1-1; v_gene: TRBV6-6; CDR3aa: CASRKEGQGYTEAFF; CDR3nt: TGTGCCAGCAGGAAGGAGGGACAGGGGTACACTGAAGCTTTCTTT
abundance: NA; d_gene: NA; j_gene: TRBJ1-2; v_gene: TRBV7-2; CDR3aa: CASSLELGVGYGYTF; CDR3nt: TGTGCCAGCAGCTTAGAATTAGGGGTAGGCTATGGCTACACCTTC
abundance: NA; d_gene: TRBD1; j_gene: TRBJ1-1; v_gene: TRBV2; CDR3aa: CASLRSGQGHTEAFF; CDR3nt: TGTGCCAGCCTGAGAAGCGGACAGGGACACACTGAAGCTTTCTTT